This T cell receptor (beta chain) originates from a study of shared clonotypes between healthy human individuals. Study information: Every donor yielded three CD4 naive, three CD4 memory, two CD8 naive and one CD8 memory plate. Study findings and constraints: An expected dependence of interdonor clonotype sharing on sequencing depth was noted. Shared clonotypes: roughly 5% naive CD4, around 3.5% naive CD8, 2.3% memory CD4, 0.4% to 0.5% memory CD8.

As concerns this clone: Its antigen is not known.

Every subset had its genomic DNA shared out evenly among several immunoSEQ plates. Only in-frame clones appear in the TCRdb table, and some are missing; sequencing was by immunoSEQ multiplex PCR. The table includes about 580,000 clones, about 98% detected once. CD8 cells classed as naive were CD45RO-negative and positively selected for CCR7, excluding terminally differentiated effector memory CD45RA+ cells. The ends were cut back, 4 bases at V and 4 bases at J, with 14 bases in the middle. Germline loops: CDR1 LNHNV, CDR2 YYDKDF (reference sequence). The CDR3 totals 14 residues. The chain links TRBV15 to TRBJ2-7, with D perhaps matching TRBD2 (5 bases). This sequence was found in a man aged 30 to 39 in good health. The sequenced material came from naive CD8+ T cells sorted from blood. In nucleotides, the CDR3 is TGTGCCACCAGCACCCGTAGAAGCGGATACGAGCAGTACTTC. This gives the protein CATSTRRSGYEQYF.